Here is one T cell receptor beta chain with its context. No antigen is known for it. The data stem from a study of radiation and T cells in renal cell carcinoma. Whole-study findings and limits: In blood, top tumor clones expanded by 2 weeks, shrinking by 4.

Libraries were prepared by immunoSEQ multiplex PCR; TCRdb keeps only in-frame clonotypes and omits some of them. The sample holds around 170,000 clones, roughly 90% seen once. Time point meaning: blood 4 weeks post-SBRT, at nephrectomy. The treatment is: 15 Gy SBRT to primary tumor, nephrectomy 4 weeks later. Nephrectomy followed 15 Gy stereotactic body radiation by 4 weeks. The V gene's germline CDR1 is MNHEY and CDR2 SVGAGI. This CDR3 region has 15 residues. Trimming stripped 5 bases from V and 5 bases from J, with 15 bases between. The chain employs TRBV6-5 and TRBJ2-2; possible D gene TRBD1, 5 bases. This TCR derives from a woman aged 50 to 65 with renal cell carcinoma. Specimen: blood, collected from a patient whose treatment included radiotherapy and nephrectomy. The CDR3 DNA reads TGTGCCAGCAGTAAAACAGGCGCTCGGACCGGGGAGCTGTTTTTT. It is translated as CASSKTGARTGELFF.